The 16 T cell receptor beta chains in this list originate from one sample, sequenced in a study of T cells in narcolepsy. The data were produced by immunoSEQ multiplex PCR, yet TCRdb's version contains in-frame clones alone and is incomplete. The sample includes about 22,000 clones, about 80% seen only once; the top ten take 4% to 4.5%. The sample was memory (CD45RA-) CD4+ T cells from blood. The receptors shown here come from a human donor in good health.

This clone rates as medium-sized (0.01 to 0.1%). The same CDR3 arises from other DNA sequences in this sample as well. This chain links TRBV6-6 with TRBJ1-4, with 8 positions matching TRBD1. The CDR3 contains 13 residues. V was clipped by 8 bases and J by 4 bases; unmatched bases: 3. Germline assignment: CDR1 MNHNY and CDR2 SVGAGI (reference sequence). The CDR3 DNA is TGTGCCAGCCAGGGGGCTGGTAATGAAAAACTGTTTTTT. Its translation is CASQGAGNEKLFF.

The chain has TRBV7-9 and TRBJ1-2; D gene uncertain. Trimming shortened V by 1 base and J by 3 bases, and 9 bases separated the two germline ends. This CDR3 is 14 amino acids long. The germline V gene has CDR1 SEHNR and CDR2 FQNEAQ (reference sequence). CDR3 sequence: CASSLGQADYGYTF. The DNA for the CDR3 is TGTGCCAGCAGCTTAGGGCAGGCGGACTATGGCTACACCTTC.

This chain links TRBV21-1 with TRBJ2-7; the table gives TRBD2 as D, unverified against the DNA. TRBV21-1 is termed a pseudogene. This CDR3 region has 15 residues. CDR3 sequence reads: CASSSPRGLTYEQYF. The CDR3 nucleotides are TGTGCCAGCAGCTCTCCTAGGGGACTGACCTACGAGCAGTACTTC.

A single count supports this clone. The chain couples TRBV11-2 to TRBJ2-7; possibly TRBD1 for D (5 bases). The CDR3 loop spans 14 amino acids. Germline CDR1 SGHAT, CDR2 FQNNGV. V was trimmed by 0 bases and J by 3 bases, leaving 9 bases between them. CDR3 sequence: CASSLDGQGYEQYF. The DNA of the CDR3 is TGTGCCAGCAGCTTAGATGGGCAGGGCTACGAGCAGTACTTC. Filled out from reference TRBV11-2 and TRBJ2-7, the complete variable domain reads EAGVAQSPRYKIIEKRQSVAFWCNPISGHATLYWYQQILGQGPKLLIQFQNNGVVDDSQLPKDRFSAERLKGVDSTLKIQPAKLEDSAVYLCASSLDGQGYEQYFGPGTRLTVT.

The chain employs TRBV2 and TRBJ1-2; TRBD1 agrees at 9 bases. Germline V lookup: CDR1 SNHLY, CDR2 FYNNEI. The CDR3 runs to 13 residues. The J segment lost 4 bases and the V segment lost 7 bases, leaving 4 bases of the junction unmatched. Here the CDR3 reads CASTGQGTYGYTF. For the CDR3, the DNA is TGTGCCAGCACCGGACAGGGGACCTATGGCTACACCTTC.

V usage is TRBV2 and J usage is TRBJ2-5; 7 nucleotides line up with TRBD1. V lost 8 bases to trimming and J lost 5 bases; unmatched junction nucleotides: 8. Germline V gene data show CDR1 as SNHLY and CDR2 as FYNNEI. This CDR3 has 13 residues. CDR3 amino acids: CASRDSEVETQYF. The CDR3 DNA is TGTGCCAGCCGGGACAGCGAGGTGGAGACCCAGTACTTC.

This clone has more than one count but fewer than ten. At one boundary the junction diverges from the germline segment, which might be a read error. Other DNA sequences in this specimen translate into the identical CDR3. J is TRBJ1-6 and V is TRBV9; TRBD1 might be the D (6 bases). This CDR3 is built from 15 residues. Germline-derived CDR1 and CDR2 are SGDLS and YYNGEE. This CDR3 is CASSPGDTYNSPLHF. CDR3 sequence (DNA): TGCGCCAGCAGCCCTGGGGACACTTATAATTCACCCCTCCACTTT.

This chain connects TRBV19 to TRBJ1-1; D not resolved. This CDR3 spans 16 amino acids. Germline V CDR1 and CDR2: LNHDA, SQIVND (reference sequence). Deletions cut 1 base from V and 0 bases from J, with 12 bases between. CDR3 protein: CASSIGGARMNTEAFF. The CDR3 DNA reads TGTGCCAGTAGTATAGGGGGAGCGCGGATGAACACTGAAGCTTTCTTT.

J is TRBJ1-5 and V is TRBV6-1; D gene uncertain. CDR3 size: 13 residues. CDR1 and CDR2 (germline): MNHNS, SASEGT. The V end was cut by 5 bases, the J end by 0 bases, with 5 bases between. The CDR3 reads CASSRNSNQPQHF. CDR3 bases: TGTGCCAGCAGTCGTAATAGCAATCAGCCCCAGCATTTT.

This rearrangement joins TRBV5-6 to TRBJ2-1; 7 nucleotides agree with TRBD2. Germline V CDR1 and CDR2: SGHDT, YYEEEE. J lost 7 bases, V lost 1 base, and 8 bases had no gene match. The length of the CDR3 is 15 residues. The CDR3 region has the DNA TGTGCCAGCAGCTTGCCCAGCGGGGTAGTTAATGAGCAGTTCTTC. This gives the protein CASSLPSGVVNEQFF.

The chain carries TRBV11-2 and TRBJ2-5; D unclear. Germline V gene lookup returns CDR1 SGHAT and CDR2 FQNNGV. This CDR3 has 12 amino acids. V lost 2 bases to trimming and J lost 2 bases, with 3 bases between them. The CDR3, as DNA: TGTGCCAGCAGCTTAAATCAAGAGACCCAGTACTTC. Its translation: CASSLNQETQYF.

This clone was picked up a small number of times. The chain joins TRBV2 to TRBJ2-3; D is unclear. Germline-derived CDR1 and CDR2 are SNHLY and FYNNEI. The CDR3 is 12 amino acids. V gave up 7 bases and J gave up 2 bases, with 7 bases separating them. CDR3 sequence: CASMAFTDTQYF. The DNA of the CDR3 is TGTGCCAGCATGGCGTTCACAGATACGCAGTATTTT.

The chain employs TRBV5-4 and TRBJ2-3, with D perhaps TRBD1 (6 bases). The V end lost 2 bases, the J end lost 2 bases, and 12 bases lay between the germline ends. The V gene's germline CDR1 is SGHNT and CDR2 YYREEE (reference sequence). The CDR3 sequence is 15 residues long. In DNA, the CDR3 is TGTGCCAGCAGCTTTGGACAGATCGACACAGATACGCAGTATTTT. Protein: CASSFGQIDTDTQYF.

The chain combines TRBV2 with TRBJ1-4; possibly TRBD1 for D (5 bases). Trimming left V 1 base short and J 14 bases short, with 11 bases between. From germline, CDR1 is SNHLY and CDR2 FYNNEI. The CDR3 runs 12 residues. For the CDR3, the DNA is TGTGCCAGCAGTGAAGAGACAGCGTTCCTGTTTTTT. Encoded protein: CASSEETAFLFF.

The chain recombines TRBV29-1 with TRBJ2-7; D may correspond to TRBD1 or TRBD2 (5 bases each). Trimming stripped 7 bases from V and 3 bases from J, with 13 bases between. The germline gives CDR1 SQVTM, CDR2 ANQGSEA. This CDR3 region has 12 residues. The CDR3 DNA reads as TGCAGCGCCGGGGACGGAGACTACGAGCAGTACTTC. It translates to CSAGDGDYEQYF.

This clone was seen once. The V gene is TRBV9, the J gene TRBJ2-7; possible D gene TRBD1, 7 bases. The ends were cut back, 3 bases at V and 4 bases at J, with 14 bases in the middle. Germline CDR1 reads SGDLS; CDR2 reads YYNGEE. The CDR3 spans 14 residues. CDR3 protein: CASSGGTALYEQYF. DNA for the CDR3: TGTGCCAGCAGCGGCGGGACAGCGCTTTACGAGCAGTACTTC. The whole variable domain, remainder taken from reference TRBV9 and TRBJ2-7, is DSGVTQTPKHLITATGQRVTLRCSPRSGDLSVYWYQQSLDQGLQFLIQYYNGEERAKGNILERFSAQQFPDLHSELNLSSLELGDSALYFCASSGGTALYEQYFGPGTRLTVT.